This TCR beta chain was found in a study of blood T cells in healthy people across ages. Study-wide results and limits: Any changes in expanded clonotypes were possibly confounded, as donor CMV status remained unknown. Roughly linearly, TCR beta diversity per million T cells fell as age increased.

From germline, CDR1 is MRHNA and CDR2 SNTAGT. V was trimmed by 2 bases and J by 5 bases, leaving 15 bases between them. The length of the CDR3 is 15 residues. Isolated per sample were at least 6 million PBMCs. Notes on this clonotype: What it recognizes is unknown.

Through a sample-barcoded 5' primer and a J-beta primer mix, a second PCR was run for roughly 6 to 11 cycles. MiXCR was run by TCRdb on the 5' RACE reads, yielding one entry per CDR3 protein. Here the sample spans roughly 1,100,000 distinct CDR3 sequences, 20% to 25% being singletons. This sample was also put to use in a study of T cells of mothers and their children. Per that study: Each 15 ul cDNA reaction used approximately 1.5 ug RNA; all RNA was used.

The origin of this receptor is a girl aged 2-10 years in good health. The sequenced material came from blood. This chain links TRBV6-4 with TRBJ2-5; the D gene could be TRBD1 or TRBD2 (5 bases each). CDR3 DNA: TGTGCCAGCAGTGACCCCGGGGACGGCTGGGAGACCCAGTACTTC. Translation: CASSDPGDGWETQYF.